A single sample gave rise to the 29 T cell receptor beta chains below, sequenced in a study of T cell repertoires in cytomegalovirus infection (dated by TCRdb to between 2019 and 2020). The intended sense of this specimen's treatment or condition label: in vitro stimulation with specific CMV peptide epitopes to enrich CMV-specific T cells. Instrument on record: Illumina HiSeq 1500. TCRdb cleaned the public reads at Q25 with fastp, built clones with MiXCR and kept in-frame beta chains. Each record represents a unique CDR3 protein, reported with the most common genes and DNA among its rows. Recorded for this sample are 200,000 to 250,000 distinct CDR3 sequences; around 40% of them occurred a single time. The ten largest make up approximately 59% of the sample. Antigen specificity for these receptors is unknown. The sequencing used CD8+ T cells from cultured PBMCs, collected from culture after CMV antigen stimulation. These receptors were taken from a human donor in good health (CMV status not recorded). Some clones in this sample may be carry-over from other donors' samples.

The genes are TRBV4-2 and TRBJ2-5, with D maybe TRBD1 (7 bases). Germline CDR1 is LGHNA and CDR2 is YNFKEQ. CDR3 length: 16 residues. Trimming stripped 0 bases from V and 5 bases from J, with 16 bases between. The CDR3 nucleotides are TGTGCCAGCAGCCAAGATTCAGGGGGGTCCGAGGAGACCCAGTACTTC. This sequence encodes CASSQDSGGSEETQYF.

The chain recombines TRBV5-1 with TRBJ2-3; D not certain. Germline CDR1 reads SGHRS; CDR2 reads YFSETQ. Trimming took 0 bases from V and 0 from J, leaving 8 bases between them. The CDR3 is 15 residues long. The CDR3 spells CASSLEPTSTDTQYF. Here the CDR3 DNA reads TGCGCCAGCAGCTTGGAGCCAACGAGCACAGATACGCAGTATTTT.

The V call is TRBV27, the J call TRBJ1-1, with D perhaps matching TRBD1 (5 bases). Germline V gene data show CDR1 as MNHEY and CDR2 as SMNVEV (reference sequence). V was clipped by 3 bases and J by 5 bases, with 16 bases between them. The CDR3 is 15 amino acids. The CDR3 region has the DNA TGTGCCAGCAGTTTTAATAGGGGCGCGGGGACTGAAGCTTTCTTT. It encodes CASSFNRGAGTEAFF.

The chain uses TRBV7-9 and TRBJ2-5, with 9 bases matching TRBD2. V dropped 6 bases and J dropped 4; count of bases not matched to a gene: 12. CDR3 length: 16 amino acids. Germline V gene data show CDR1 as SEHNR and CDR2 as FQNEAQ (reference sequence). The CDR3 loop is CASSSLAGASGETQYF. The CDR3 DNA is TGTGCCAGCAGTTCCTTAGCGGGAGCTTCGGGAGAGACCCAGTACTTC.

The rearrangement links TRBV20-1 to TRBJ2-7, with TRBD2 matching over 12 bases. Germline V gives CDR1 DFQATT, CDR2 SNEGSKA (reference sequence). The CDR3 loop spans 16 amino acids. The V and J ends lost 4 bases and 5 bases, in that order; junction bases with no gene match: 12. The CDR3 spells CSAIPLLAGGPHEQYF. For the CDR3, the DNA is TGCAGTGCTATTCCCCTCCTAGCGGGAGGGCCCCACGAGCAGTACTTC.

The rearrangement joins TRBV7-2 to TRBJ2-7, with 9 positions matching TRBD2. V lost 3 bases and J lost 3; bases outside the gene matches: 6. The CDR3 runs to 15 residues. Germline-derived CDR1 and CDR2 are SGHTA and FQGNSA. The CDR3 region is CASSFSATSGYEQYF. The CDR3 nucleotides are TGTGCCAGCAGCTTTTCCGCGACTAGCGGCTACGAGCAGTACTTC.

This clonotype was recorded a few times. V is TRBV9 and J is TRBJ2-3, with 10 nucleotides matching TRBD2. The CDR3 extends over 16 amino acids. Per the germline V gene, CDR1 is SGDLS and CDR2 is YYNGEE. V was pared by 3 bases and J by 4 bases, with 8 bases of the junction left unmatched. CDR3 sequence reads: CASSAQREGPSDTQYF. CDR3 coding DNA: TGTGCCAGCAGCGCCCAGCGGGAGGGCCCATCAGATACGCAGTATTTT.

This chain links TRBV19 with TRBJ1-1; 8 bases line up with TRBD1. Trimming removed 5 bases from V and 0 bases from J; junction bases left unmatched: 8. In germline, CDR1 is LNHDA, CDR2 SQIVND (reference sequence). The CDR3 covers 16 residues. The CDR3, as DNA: TGTGCCAGTAGTGGAATTAGGGACAGGATGAACACTGAAGCTTTCTTT. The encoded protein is CASSGIRDRMNTEAFF. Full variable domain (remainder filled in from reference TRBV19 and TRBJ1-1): DGGITQSPKYLFRKEGQNVTLSCEQNLNHDAMYWYRQDPGQGLRLIYYSQIVNDFQKGDIAEGYSVSREKKESFPLTVTSAQKNPTAFYLCASSGIRDRMNTEAFFGQGTRLTVV.

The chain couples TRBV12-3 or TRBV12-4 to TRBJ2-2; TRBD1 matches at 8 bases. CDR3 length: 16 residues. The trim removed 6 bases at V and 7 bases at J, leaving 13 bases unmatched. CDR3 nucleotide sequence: TGTGCCAGCAGGAACGGACAGGGCGTGAATGGCGGGGAGCTGTTTTTT. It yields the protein CASRNGQGVNGGELFF.

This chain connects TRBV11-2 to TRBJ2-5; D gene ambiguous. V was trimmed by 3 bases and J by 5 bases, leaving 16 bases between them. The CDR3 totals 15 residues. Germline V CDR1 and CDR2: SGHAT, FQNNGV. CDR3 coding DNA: TGTGCCAGCAGCTTGAATCATGGAGCAAAGGAGACCCAGTACTTC. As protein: CASSLNHGAKETQYF.

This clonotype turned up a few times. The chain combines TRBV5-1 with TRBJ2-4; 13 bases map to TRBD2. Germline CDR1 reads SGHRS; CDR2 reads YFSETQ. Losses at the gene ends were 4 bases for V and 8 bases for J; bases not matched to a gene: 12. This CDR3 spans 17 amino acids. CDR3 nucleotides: TGCGCCAGCAGCGACGGACTAGCGGGAGCGGTATCGGACATTCAGTACTTC. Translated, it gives CASSDGLAGAVSDIQYF.

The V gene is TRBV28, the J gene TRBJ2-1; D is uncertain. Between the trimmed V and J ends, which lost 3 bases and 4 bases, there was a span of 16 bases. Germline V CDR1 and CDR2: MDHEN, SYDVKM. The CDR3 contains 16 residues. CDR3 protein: CASSFRGQVGYNEQFF. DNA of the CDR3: TGTGCCAGCAGTTTTCGTGGGCAGGTTGGGTACAATGAGCAGTTCTTC.

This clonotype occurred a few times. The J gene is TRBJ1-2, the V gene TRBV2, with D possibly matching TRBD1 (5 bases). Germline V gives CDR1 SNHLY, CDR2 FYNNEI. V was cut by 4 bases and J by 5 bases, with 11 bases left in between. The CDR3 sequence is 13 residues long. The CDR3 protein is CASSGIEGYGYTF. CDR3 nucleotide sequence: TGTGCCAGCAGTGGGATAGAGGGGTATGGCTACACCTTC.

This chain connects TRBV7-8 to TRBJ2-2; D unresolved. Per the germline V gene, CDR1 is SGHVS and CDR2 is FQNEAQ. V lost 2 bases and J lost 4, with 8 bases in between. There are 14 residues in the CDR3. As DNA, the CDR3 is TGTGCCAGCAGCTTAATTCCTGTCACCGGGGAGCTGTTTTTT. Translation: CASSLIPVTGELFF.

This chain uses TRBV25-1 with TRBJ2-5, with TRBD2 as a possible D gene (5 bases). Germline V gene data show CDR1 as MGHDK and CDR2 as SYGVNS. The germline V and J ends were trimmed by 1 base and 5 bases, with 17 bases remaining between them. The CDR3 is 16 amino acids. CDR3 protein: CASSESQSGNWETQYF. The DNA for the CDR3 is TGTGCCAGCAGTGAATCCCAAAGCGGAAACTGGGAGACCCAGTACTTC.

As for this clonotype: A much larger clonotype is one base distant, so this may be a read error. The CDR3 sequence is CASSLAGVSSRELFF. As DNA, the CDR3 is TGCGCCAGCAGCTTAGCGGGAGTCTCTTCCAGGGAGCTGTTTTTT. The genes are TRBV5-1 and TRBJ2-2; 8 bases line up with TRBD2. V lost 2 bases, J lost 9 bases, and 9 bases stayed unmatched. This CDR3 contains 15 residues. Germline CDR1 is SGHRS and CDR2 is YFSETQ.

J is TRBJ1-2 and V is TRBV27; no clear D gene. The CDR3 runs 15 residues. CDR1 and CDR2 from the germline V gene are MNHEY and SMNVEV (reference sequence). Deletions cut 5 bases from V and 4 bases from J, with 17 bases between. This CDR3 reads CASSPSYGNRYGYTF. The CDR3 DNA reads TGTGCCAGCAGTCCCTCATACGGGAACCGCTATGGCTACACCTTC.

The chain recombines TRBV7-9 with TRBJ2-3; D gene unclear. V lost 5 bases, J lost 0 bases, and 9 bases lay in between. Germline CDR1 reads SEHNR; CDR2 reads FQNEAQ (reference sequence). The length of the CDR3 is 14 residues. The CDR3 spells CASSATISTDTQYF. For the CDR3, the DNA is TGTGCCAGCAGCGCGACAATAAGCACAGATACGCAGTATTTT.

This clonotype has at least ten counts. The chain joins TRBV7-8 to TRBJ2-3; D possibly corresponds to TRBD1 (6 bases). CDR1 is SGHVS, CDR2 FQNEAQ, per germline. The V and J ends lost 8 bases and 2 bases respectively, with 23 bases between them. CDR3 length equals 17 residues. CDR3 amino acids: CASGPLDSRDNTDTQYF. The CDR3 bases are TGTGCCAGCGGCCCCCTGGACAGCCGGGACAACACAGATACGCAGTATTTT.

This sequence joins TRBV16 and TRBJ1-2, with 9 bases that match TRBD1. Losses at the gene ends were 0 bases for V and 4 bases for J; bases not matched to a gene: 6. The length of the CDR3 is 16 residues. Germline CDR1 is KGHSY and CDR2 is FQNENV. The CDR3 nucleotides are TGTGCCAGCAGCCAATCCACAGGGGGCCTAGGCTATGGCTACACCTTC. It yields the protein CASSQSTGGLGYGYTF.

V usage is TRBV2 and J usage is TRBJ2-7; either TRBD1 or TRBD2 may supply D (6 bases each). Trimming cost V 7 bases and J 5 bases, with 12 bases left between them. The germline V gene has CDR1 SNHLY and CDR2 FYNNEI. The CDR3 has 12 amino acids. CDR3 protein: CASKYGGDEQYF. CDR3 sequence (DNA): TGTGCCAGCAAATACGGGGGCGACGAGCAGTACTTC.

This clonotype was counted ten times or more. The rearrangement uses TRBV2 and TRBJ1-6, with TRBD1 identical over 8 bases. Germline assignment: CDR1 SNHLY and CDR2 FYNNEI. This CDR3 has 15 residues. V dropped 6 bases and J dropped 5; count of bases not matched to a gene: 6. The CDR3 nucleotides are TGTGCCAGCAGGAAGGGACAGGTGAATAATTCACCCCTCCACTTT. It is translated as CASRKGQVNNSPLHF. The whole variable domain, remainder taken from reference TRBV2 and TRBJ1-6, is EPEVTQTPSHQVTQMGQEVILRCVPISNHLYFYWYRQILGQKVEFLVSFYNNEISEKSEIFDDQFSVERPDGSNFTLKIRSTKLEDSAMYFCASRKGQVNNSPLHFGNGTRLTVT.

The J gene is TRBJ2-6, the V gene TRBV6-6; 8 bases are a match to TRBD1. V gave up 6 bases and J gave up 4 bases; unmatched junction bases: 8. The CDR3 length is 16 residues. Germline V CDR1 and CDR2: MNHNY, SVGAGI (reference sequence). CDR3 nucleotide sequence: TGTGCCAGCAGCCCTCGGGACAGGATCGGGGCCAACGTCCTGACTTTC. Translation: CASSPRDRIGANVLTF.

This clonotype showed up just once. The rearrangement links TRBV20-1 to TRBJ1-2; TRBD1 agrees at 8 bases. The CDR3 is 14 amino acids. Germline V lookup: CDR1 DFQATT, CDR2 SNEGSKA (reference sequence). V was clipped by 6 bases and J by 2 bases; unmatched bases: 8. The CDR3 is CSAPDRALNYGYTF. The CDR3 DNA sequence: TGCAGTGCCCCGGACAGGGCCTTAAACTATGGCTACACCTTC.

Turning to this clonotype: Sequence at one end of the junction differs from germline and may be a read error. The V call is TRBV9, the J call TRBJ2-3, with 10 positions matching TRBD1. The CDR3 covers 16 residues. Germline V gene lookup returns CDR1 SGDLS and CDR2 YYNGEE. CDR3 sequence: CASSVLDRGPADTQYF. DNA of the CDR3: TGTGCAAGCAGCGTACTAGACAGGGGGCCGGCAGATACGCAGTATTTT.

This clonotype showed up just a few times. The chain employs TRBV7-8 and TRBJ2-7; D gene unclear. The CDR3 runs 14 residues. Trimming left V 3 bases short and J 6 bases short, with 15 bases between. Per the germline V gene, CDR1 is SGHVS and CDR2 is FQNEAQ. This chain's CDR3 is CASSFPALKAEQYF. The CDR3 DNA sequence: TGTGCCAGCAGCTTCCCGGCCCTTAAGGCCGAGCAGTACTTC.

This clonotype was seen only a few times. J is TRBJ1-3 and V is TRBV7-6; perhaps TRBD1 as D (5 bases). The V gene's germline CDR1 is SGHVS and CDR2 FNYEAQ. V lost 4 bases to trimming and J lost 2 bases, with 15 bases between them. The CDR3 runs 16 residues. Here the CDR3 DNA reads TGTGCCAGCAGCTCCCCCGCAGGGCCAGCTGGAAACACCATATATTTT. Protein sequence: CASSSPAGPAGNTIYF. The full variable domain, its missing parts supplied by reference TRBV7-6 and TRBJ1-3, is GAGVSQSPRYKVTKRGQDVALRCDPISGHVSLYWYRQALGQGPEFLTYFNYEAQQDKSGLPNDRFSAERPEGSISTLTIQRTEQRDSAMYRCASSSPAGPAGNTIYFGEGSWLTVV.

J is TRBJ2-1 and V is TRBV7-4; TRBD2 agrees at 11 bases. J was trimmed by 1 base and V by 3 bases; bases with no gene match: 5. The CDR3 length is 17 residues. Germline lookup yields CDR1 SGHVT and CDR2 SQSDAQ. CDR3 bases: TGTGCCAGCAGCTTCCCTCTAGCGGGGGGATCCTACAATGAGCAGTTCTTC. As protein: CASSFPLAGGSYNEQFF.

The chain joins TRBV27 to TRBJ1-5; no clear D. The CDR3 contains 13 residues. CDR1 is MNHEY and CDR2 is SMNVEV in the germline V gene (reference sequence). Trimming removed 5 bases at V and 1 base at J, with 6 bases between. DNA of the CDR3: TGTGCCAGCAGTCCCGCCAGCAATCAGCCCCAGCATTTT. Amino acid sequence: CASSPASNQPQHF.